This section outlines one TCR beta chain sequence together with its context. Its cognate antigen is unknown. The sample originates from a study of T cell responses to AZD1222 COVID-19 vaccine. About the research overall: Pooling was applied to second doses at about 4 or about 12 weeks.

Study findings and constraints: Unmutated variant regions are reportedly targeted by nearly half of spike-specific TCRs. The span of vaccine-associated CD4 TCRs extended across spike, with dominance at 160-218 and 743-854. At baseline, seropositivity was found in only six or seven AZD1222 recipients.

The assay was immunoSEQ multiplex PCR, and TCRdb's table has in-frame clones only and misses some. The sample includes roughly 110,000 clones, about 86% of them seen just once. CDR1 is SEHNR and CDR2 is FQNEAQ in the germline V gene (reference sequence). V was cut by 4 bases and J by 3 bases, with 12 bases left in between. The CDR3 totals 14 residues. The sequences come from peripheral blood, collected on day 0 of AZD1222 vaccination. The V gene is TRBV7-9, the J gene TRBJ1-1; D unclear. The receptor's source is an adult in good health. The CDR3 bases are TGTGCCAGCAGCTCCGAGGGCAGATACACTGAAGCTTTCTTT. Translation gives CASSSEGRYTEAFF.